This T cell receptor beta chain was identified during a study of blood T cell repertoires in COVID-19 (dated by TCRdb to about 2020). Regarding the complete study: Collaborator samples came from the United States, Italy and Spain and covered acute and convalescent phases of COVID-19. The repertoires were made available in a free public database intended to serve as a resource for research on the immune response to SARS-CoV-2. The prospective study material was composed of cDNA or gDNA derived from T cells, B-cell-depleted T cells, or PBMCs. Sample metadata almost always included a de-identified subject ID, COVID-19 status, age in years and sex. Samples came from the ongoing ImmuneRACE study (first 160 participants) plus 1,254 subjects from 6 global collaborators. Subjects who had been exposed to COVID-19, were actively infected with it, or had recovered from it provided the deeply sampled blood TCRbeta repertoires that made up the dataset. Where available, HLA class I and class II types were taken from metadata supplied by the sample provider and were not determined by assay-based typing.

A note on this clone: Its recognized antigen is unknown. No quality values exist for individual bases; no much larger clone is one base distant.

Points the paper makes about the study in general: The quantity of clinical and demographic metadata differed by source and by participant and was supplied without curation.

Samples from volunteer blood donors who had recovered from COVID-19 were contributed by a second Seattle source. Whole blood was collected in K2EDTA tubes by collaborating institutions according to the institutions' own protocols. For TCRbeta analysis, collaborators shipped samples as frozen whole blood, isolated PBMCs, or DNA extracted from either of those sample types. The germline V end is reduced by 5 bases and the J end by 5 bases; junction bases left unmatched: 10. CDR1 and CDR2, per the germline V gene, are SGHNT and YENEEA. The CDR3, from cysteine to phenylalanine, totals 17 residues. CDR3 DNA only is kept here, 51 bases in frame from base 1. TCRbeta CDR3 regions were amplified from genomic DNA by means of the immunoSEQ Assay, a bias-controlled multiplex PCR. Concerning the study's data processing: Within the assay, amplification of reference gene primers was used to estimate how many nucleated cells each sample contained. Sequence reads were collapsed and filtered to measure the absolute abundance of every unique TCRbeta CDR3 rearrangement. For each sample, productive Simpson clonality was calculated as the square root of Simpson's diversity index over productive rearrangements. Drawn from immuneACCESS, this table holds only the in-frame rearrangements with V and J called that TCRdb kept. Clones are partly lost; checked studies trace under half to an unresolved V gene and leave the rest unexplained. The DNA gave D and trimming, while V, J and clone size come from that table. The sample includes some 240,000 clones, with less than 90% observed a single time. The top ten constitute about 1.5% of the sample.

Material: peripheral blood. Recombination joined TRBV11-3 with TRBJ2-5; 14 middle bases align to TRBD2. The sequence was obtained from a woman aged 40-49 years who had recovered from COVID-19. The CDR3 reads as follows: CASSLARLAGGTETQYF. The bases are TGTGCCAGCAGCCTCGCCAGACTAGCGGGGGGGACGGAGACCCAGTACTTC.